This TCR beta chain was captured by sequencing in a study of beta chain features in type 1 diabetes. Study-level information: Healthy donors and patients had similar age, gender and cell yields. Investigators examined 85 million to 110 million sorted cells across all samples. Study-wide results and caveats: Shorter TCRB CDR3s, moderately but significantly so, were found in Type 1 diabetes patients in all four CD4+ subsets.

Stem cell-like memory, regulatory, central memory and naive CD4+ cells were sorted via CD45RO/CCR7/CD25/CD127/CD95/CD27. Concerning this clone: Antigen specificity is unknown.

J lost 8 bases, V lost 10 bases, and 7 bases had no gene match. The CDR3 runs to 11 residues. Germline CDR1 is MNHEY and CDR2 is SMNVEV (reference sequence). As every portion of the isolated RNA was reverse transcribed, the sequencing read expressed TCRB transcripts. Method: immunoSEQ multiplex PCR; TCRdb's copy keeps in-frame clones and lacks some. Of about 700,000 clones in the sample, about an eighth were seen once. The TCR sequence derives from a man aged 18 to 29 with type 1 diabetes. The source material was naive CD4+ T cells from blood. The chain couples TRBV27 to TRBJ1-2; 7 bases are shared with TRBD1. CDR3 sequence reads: CATSDRDGYTF. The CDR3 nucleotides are TGTGCCACCTCAGACAGGGACGGCTACACCTTC.